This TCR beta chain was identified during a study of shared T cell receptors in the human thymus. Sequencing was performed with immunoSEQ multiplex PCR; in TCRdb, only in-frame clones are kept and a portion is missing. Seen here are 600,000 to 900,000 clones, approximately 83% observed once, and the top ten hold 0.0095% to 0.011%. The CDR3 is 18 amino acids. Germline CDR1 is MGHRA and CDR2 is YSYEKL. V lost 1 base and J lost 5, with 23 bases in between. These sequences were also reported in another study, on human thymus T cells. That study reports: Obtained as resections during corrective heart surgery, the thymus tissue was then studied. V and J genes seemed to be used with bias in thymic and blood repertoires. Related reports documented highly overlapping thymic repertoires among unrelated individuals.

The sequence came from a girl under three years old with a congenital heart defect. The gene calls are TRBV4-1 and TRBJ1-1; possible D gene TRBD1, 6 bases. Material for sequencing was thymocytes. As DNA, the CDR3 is TGCGCCAGCAGCCAAGTTTTCCGGATCCACAGGGTATATACTGAAGCTTTCTTT. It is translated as CASSQVFRIHRVYTEAFF.